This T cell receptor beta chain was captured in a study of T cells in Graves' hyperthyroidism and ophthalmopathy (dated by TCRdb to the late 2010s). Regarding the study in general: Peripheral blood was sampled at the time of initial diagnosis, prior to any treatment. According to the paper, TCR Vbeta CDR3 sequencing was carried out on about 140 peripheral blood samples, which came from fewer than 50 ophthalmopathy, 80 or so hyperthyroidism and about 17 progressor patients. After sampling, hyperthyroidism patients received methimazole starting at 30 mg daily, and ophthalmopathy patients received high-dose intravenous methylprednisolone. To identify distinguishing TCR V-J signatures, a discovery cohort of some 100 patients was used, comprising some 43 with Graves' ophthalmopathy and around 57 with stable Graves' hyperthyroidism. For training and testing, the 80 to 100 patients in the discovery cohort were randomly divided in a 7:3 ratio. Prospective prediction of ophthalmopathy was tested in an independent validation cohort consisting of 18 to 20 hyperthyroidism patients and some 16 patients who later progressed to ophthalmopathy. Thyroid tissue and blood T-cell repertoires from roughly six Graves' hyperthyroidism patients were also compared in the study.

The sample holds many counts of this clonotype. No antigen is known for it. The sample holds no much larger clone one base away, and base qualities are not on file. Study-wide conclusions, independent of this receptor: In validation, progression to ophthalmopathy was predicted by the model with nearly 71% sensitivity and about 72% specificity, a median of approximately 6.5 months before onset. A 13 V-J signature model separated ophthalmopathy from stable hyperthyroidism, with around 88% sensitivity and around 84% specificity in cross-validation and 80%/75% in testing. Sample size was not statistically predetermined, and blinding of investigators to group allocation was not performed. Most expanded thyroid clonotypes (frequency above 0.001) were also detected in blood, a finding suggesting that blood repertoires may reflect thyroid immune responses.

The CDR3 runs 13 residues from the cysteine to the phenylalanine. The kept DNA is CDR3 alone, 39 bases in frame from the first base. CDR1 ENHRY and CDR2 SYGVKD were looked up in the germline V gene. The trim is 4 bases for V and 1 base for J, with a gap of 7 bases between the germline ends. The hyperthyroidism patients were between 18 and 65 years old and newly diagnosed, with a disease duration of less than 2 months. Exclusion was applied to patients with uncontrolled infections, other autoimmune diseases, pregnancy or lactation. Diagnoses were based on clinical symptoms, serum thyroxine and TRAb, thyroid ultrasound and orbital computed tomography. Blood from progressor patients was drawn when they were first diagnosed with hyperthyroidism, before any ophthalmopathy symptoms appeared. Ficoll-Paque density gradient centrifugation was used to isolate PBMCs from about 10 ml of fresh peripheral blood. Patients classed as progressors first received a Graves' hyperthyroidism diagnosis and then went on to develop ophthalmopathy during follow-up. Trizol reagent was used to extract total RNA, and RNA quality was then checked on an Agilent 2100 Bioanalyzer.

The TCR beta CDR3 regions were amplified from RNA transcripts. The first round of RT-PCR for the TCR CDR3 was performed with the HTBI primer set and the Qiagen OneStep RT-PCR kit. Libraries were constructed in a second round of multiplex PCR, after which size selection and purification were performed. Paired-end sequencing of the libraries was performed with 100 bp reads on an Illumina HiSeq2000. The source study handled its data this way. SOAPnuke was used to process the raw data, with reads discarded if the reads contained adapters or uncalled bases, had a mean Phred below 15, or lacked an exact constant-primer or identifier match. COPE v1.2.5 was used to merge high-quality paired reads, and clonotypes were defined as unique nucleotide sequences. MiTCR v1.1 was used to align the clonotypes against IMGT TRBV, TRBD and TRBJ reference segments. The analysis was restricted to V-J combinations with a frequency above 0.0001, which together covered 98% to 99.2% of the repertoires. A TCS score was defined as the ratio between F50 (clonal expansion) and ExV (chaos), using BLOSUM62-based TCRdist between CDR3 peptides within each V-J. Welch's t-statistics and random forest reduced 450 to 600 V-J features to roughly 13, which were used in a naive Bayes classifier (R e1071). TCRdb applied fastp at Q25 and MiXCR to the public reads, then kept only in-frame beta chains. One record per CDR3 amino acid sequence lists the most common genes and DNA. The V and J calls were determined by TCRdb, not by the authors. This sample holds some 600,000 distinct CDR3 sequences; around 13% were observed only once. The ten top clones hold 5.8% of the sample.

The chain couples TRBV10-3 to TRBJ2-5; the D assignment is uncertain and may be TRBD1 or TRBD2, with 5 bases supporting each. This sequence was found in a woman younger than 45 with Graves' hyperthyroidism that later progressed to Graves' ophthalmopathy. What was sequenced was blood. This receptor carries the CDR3 CAISGDLQETQYF. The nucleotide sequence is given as TGTGCCATCAGTGGGGACCTCCAAGAGACCCAGTACTTC.